Following are 29 T cell receptor beta chains from one sample sequenced in a study of Ad26.COV2.S vaccination and SARS-CoV-2 variants. The treatment was: roughly 20 received Ad26.COV2.S at low or high dose, single or two shots; 5 received placebo; per-sample allocation not given. Sampling was done on day 63 after the first vaccine or placebo injection. Method: immunoSEQ multiplex PCR; TCRdb's copy keeps in-frame clones and lacks some. The table lists some 480,000 clones, around 90% of them singletons. The specimen comprised peripheral blood, sampled in a trial of Ad26.COV2.S vaccine versus placebo. The receptors were gathered from a person aged 18-60 years who received the Ad26.COV2.S COVID-19 vaccine or a placebo.

This sequence joins TRBV6-6 and TRBJ2-5, with 7 bases identical to TRBD1. V lost 6 bases to trimming and J lost 4 bases; unmatched junction nucleotides: 14. CDR3 length: 16 amino acids. Germline loops: CDR1 MNHNY, CDR2 SVGAGI (reference sequence). The CDR3 here is CASRRGVGTVRETQYF. DNA for the CDR3: TGTGCCAGCAGGCGTGGGGTAGGGACAGTACGAGAGACCCAGTACTTC.

This clone was seen only once. The J gene is TRBJ2-2, the V gene TRBV27; 9 nucleotides agree with TRBD2. The CDR3 extends over 15 amino acids. The germline V gene has CDR1 MNHEY and CDR2 SMNVEV (reference sequence). The trim removed 5 bases at V and 6 bases at J, leaving 7 bases unmatched. As DNA, the CDR3 is TGTGCCAGCAGTCCTAAGGGACTAGCTCCCGGGGAGCTGTTTTTT. Protein product: CASSPKGLAPGELFF.

This chain uses TRBV28 with TRBJ2-5; 13 bases are shared with TRBD2. This CDR3 has 18 amino acids. Germline loops: CDR1 MDHEN, CDR2 SYDVKM. V lost 6 bases, J lost 2 bases, and 12 bases stayed unmatched. CDR3 nucleotide sequence: TGTGCCAGCAGCCCCACCCGGACTAGCGGGAGTTTTCAAGAGACCCAGTACTTC. Amino acids: CASSPTRTSGSFQETQYF.

This clone was counted between two and nine times. This chain links TRBV5-6 with TRBJ1-2; TRBD1 aligns across 7 bases. The CDR3 sequence is 15 residues long. The V segment lost 0 bases and the J segment 7 bases; nucleotides outside the gene matches: 9. CDR1 is SGHDT and CDR2 is YYEEEE in the germline V gene. CDR3 in DNA: TGTGCCAGCAGCTTGGGTCCCAGGGGGATCGGTGGCTACACCTTC. Amino acid sequence: CASSLGPRGIGGYTF.

This clone was counted once. V and J are TRBV29-1 and TRBJ2-5; D possibly corresponds to TRBD1 (5 bases). With 7 bases removed from V and 1 base from J, the gap between germline ends came to 10 bases. Germline V gene lookup returns CDR1 SQVTM and CDR2 ANQGSEA. The CDR3 runs to 12 residues. In nucleotides, the CDR3 is TGCAGCGCATACAGGTTCCAAGAGACCCAGTACTTC. Protein product: CSAYRFQETQYF. The whole variable domain, filled in from reference TRBV29-1 and TRBJ2-5, reads SAVISQKPSRDICQRGTSLTIQCQVDSQVTMMFWYRQQPGQSLTLIATANQGSEATYESGFVIDKFPISRPNLTFSTLTVSNMSPEDSSIYLCSAYRFQETQYFGPGTRLLVL.

The chain joins TRBV7-8 to TRBJ2-7; 7 bases are a match to TRBD1. There are 15 residues in the CDR3. Germline values: CDR1 SGHVS, CDR2 FQNEAQ. The J segment lost 4 bases and the V segment lost 4 bases, leaving 10 bases of the junction unmatched. CDR3 loop: CASSSRQGQAYEQYF. As DNA, the CDR3 is TGTGCCAGCAGCTCGCGACAGGGCCAGGCGTACGAGCAGTACTTC. The variable domain in full, with the rest retrieved from reference TRBV7-8 and TRBJ2-7, is GAGVSQSPRYKVAKRGQDVALRCDPISGHVSLFWYQQALGQGPEFLTYFQNEAQLDKSGLPSDRFFAERPEGSVSTLKIQRTQQEDSAVYLCASSSRQGQAYEQYFGPGTRLTVT.

This chain connects TRBV4-1 to TRBJ1-6; 7 nucleotides agree with TRBD1. The V and J ends lost 3 bases and 7 bases, in that order; junction bases with no gene match: 9. The CDR3 has 16 residues. CDR1 and CDR2 from the germline V gene are MGHRA and YSYEKL. The CDR3 spells CASSHRDSINNSPLHF. CDR3 DNA: TGCGCCAGCAGCCACCGGGACAGCATCAACAATTCACCCCTCCACTTT.

The chain employs TRBV19 and TRBJ2-7, with D perhaps matching TRBD2 (5 bases). From germline, CDR1 is LNHDA and CDR2 SQIVND (reference sequence). Trimming pared 5 bases from V and 6 bases from J, leaving 14 bases between. The CDR3 consists of 13 residues. Written as DNA, the CDR3 is TGTGCCAGTAGTGCCGGGATGTTTGGCGAGCAGTACTTC. Residues: CASSAGMFGEQYF.

The gene calls are TRBV19 and TRBJ2-5, with D possibly TRBD2 on 5 matching bases. Deletions cut 3 bases from V and 7 bases from J, with 15 bases between. The CDR3 consists of 14 residues. Germline CDR1 reads LNHDA; CDR2 reads SQIVND (reference sequence). CDR3 amino acids: CASSIEGNDGTQYF. The CDR3 DNA follows: TGTGCCAGTAGTATCGAGGGTAACGATGGGACCCAGTACTTC.

This chain links TRBV24-1 with TRBJ2-6; D is unresolved. V gave up 7 bases and J gave up 1 base, with 7 bases separating them. Germline values: CDR1 KGHDR, CDR2 SFDVKD. There are 14 residues in the CDR3. This chain's CDR3 is CATSDRSGANVLTF. The CDR3 DNA reads TGTGCCACCAGCGACCGATCTGGGGCCAACGTCCTGACTTTC.

In DNA form, the CDR3 reads TGCGCCAGCAGCCAAGCTGAGCAGTCCGGGGCCAACGTCCTGACTTTC. This gives the protein CASSQAEQSGANVLTF. This rearrangement joins TRBV4-3 to TRBJ2-6; D gene uncertain. Germline loops: CDR1 LGHNA, CDR2 YSLEER. V gave up 1 base and J gave up 4 bases, with 11 bases separating them. There are 16 residues in the CDR3.

This chain links TRBV29-1 with TRBJ2-7; 10 nucleotides agree with TRBD1. Germline CDR1 and CDR2: SQVTM and ANQGSEA. Trimming took 6 bases from V and 2 from J; bases not matched to a gene: 10. CDR3 length: 15 residues. Written as DNA, the CDR3 is TGCAGCGTCCTAGGAGGACAGGGGGGGACCTACGAGCAGTACTTC. Amino acids: CSVLGGQGGTYEQYF.

The chain employs TRBV28 and TRBJ2-7; maybe TRBD2 (6 bases). V gave up 4 bases and J gave up 1 base, with 14 bases separating them. The CDR3 covers 15 residues. The germline V gene encodes CDR1 MDHEN and CDR2 SYDVKM. DNA for the CDR3: TGTGCCAGCAGTTCTCCCTCGGGACTTTCCTACGAGCAGTACTTC. Its translation: CASSSPSGLSYEQYF.

The table lists this clone with a count of one. The same CDR3 arises from other DNA sequences in this sample as well. This CDR3 is CASSSSYEQYF. CDR3 bases: TGTGCCAGCAGCTCATCCTACGAGCAGTACTTC. The chain combines TRBV11-2 with TRBJ2-7; D gene unclear. CDR3 length equals 11 residues. Looked up from germline, CDR1 is SGHAT and CDR2 is FQNNGV. V lost 4 bases to trimming and J lost 1 base, with 2 bases between them.

This chain links TRBV24-1 with TRBJ2-1; 15 bases match TRBD2. This CDR3 has 15 amino acids. The germline CDR1 and CDR2 sequences are KGHDR and SFDVKD. V lost 7 bases and J lost 7; bases outside the gene matches: 4. In nucleotides, the CDR3 is TGTGCCACCAGAACCGGGACTAGCGGGAGGAATGAGCAGTTCTTC. It yields the protein CATRTGTSGRNEQFF.

CDR3 sequence reads: CASSLKLRAPKDNQPQHF. The CDR3 DNA follows: TGTGCCAGCAGCCTCAAACTGAGGGCCCCAAAGGACAATCAGCCCCAGCATTTT. The genes are TRBV21-1 and TRBJ1-5. TRBV21-1 is a known pseudogene. The CDR3 loop spans 18 amino acids.

This sequence joins TRBV19 and TRBJ2-7, with TRBD2 as a possible D gene (6 bases). From germline, CDR1 is LNHDA and CDR2 SQIVND (reference sequence). Trimming took 3 bases from V and 4 from J, leaving 13 bases between them. The CDR3 length is 14 residues. The CDR3 loop reads CASSIGLREYEQYF. Written as DNA, the CDR3 is TGTGCCAGTAGTATTGGGCTTCGGGAGTACGAGCAGTACTTC.

V is TRBV4-3 and J is TRBJ2-2; D call uncertain. Germline lookup yields CDR1 LGHNA and CDR2 YSLEER. Trimming removed 0 bases from V and 4 bases from J, with 6 bases in between. The CDR3 loop spans 14 amino acids. CDR3 DNA sequence: TGCGCCAGCAGCCAAGATTGGGTCACCGGGGAGCTGTTTTTT. This codes for CASSQDWVTGELFF.

This chain connects TRBV19 to TRBJ2-7; a possible D gene is TRBD2 (5 bases). The germline V gene encodes CDR1 LNHDA and CDR2 SQIVND (reference sequence). The CDR3 extends over 15 amino acids. V lost 3 bases to trimming and J lost 2 bases, with 14 bases between them. The DNA of the CDR3 is TGTGCCAGTAGTATGGCCGGGGTTGGGACCTACGAGCAGTACTTC. Translated: CASSMAGVGTYEQYF.

The chain carries TRBV27 and TRBJ2-6; TRBD1 matches 7 bases. The CDR3 has 17 residues. V lost 6 bases and J lost 0; bases outside the gene matches: 8. In germline, CDR1 is MNHEY, CDR2 SMNVEV (reference sequence). For the CDR3, the DNA is TGTGCCAGCAGCCCGGGACAGTTCAGCTCTGGGGCCAACGTCCTGACTTTC. Its translation is CASSPGQFSSGANVLTF.

To note about this clone: The conserved phenylalanine or tryptophan normally closing the CDR3 is absent here, so this likely arose from a read error. The DNA is left out, because the CDR3 cannot be placed on it with certainty; the CDR3 is given as TCRdb lists it. This chain links TRBV19 with TRBJ1-2; the D call of TRBD1 is as the table states it, not checked on the DNA. Per germline, CDR1 LNHDA and CDR2 SQIVND (reference sequence). Including both end residues, the CDR3 is 10 amino acids long. The CDR3 sequence: CASSIVRQGI.

This clone was counted between two and nine times. The chain uses TRBV5-5 and TRBJ1-4; 10 positions agree with TRBD1. Trimming cost V 2 bases and J 8 bases; bases outside gene matches: 6. In germline, CDR1 is SGHKS, CDR2 YYEKEE (reference sequence). The CDR3 totals 15 residues. CDR3 protein: CASSLKLDRGEKLFF. In nucleotides, the CDR3 is TGTGCCAGCAGCTTAAAATTGGACAGGGGGGAAAAACTGTTTTTT.

The chain joins TRBV27 to TRBJ1-5; the match to TRBD1 covers 9 bases. Trimming cost V 5 bases and J 5 bases; bases outside gene matches: 4. Germline values: CDR1 MNHEY, CDR2 SMNVEV (reference sequence). This CDR3 contains 14 residues. The CDR3 spells CASSPGQGHQPQHF. The CDR3 nucleotides read TGTGCCAGCAGTCCGGGACAGGGTCATCAGCCCCAGCATTTT.

The rearrangement links TRBV25-1 to TRBJ1-6, with a possible D match to TRBD1 (5 bases). This CDR3 spans 14 amino acids. The germline V and J ends were trimmed by 1 base and 7 bases, with 8 bases remaining between them. From germline, CDR1 is MGHDK and CDR2 SYGVNS. CDR3 DNA: TGTGCCAGCAGTGAATCGCCAGGGAATTCACCCCTCCACTTT. Amino acid sequence: CASSESPGNSPLHF.

The chain recombines TRBV9 with TRBJ2-5; D call uncertain. Trimming removed 0 bases at V and 4 bases at J, with 10 bases between. The V gene's germline CDR1 is SGDLS and CDR2 YYNGEE. The CDR3 totals 14 residues. CDR3 sequence: CASSVDGRGETQYF. CDR3 nucleotides: TGTGCCAGCAGCGTAGATGGCCGAGGAGAGACCCAGTACTTC.

The chain uses TRBV6-5 and TRBJ2-7, with D unclear. CDR1 MNHEY and CDR2 SVGAGI come from the germline V gene. CDR3 length equals 14 residues. Trimming took off 0 bases at V and 0 bases at J, with 6 bases between the two ends. CDR3 DNA: TGTGCCAGCAGTTACTCTTGGAGCTCCTACGAGCAGTACTTC. This sequence encodes CASSYSWSSYEQYF.

The chain is built from TRBV3-1 (or the pseudogene TRBV3-2) and TRBJ1-6, with 7 bases identical to TRBD1. Germline lookup yields CDR1 LGHDT and CDR2 YNNKEL (reference sequence). This CDR3 contains 14 residues. Losses at the gene ends were 1 base for V and 9 bases for J; bases not matched to a gene: 3. The CDR3 loop reads CASSQVNRGSPLHF. CDR3 nucleotides: TGTGCCAGCAGCCAAGTAAACAGGGGTTCACCCCTCCACTTT.

The chain has TRBV12-3 or TRBV12-4 and TRBJ2-7, with D unresolved. The CDR3 consists of 11 residues. V lost 5 bases, J lost 4 bases, and 6 bases lay in between. The CDR3 DNA reads TGTGCCAGCAGTAAGGAGTACGAGCAGTACTTC. This codes for CASSKEYEQYF.

The CDR3 loop is CASSSGSRGDYEQYF. Here the CDR3 DNA reads TGTGCCAGCAGCTCCGGGAGTCGAGGGGACTACGAGCAGTACTTC. This sequence joins TRBV7-8 and TRBJ2-7, with D possibly matching TRBD2 (6 bases). Trimming shortened V by 4 bases and J by 3 bases, and 16 bases separated the two germline ends. Germline-derived CDR1 and CDR2 are SGHVS and FQNEAQ. This CDR3 contains 15 residues.